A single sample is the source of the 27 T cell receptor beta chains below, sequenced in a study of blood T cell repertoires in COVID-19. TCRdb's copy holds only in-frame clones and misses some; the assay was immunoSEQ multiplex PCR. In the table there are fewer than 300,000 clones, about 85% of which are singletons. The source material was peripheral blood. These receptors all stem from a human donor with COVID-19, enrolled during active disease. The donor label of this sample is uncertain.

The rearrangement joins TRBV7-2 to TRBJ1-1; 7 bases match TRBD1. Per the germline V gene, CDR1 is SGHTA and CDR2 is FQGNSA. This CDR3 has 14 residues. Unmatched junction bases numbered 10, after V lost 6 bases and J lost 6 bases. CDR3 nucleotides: TGTGCCAGCAGGCCGTCGAGGGGGCTCGCTGAAGCTTTCTTT. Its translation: CASRPSRGLAEAFF.

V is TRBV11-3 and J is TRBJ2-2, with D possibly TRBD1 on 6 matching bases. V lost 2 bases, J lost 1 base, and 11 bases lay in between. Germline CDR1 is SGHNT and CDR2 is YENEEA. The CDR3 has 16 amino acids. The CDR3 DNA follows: TGTGCCAGCAGCTTATTTGGGGGCGGGAACACCGGGGAGCTGTTTTTT. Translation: CASSLFGGGNTGELFF.

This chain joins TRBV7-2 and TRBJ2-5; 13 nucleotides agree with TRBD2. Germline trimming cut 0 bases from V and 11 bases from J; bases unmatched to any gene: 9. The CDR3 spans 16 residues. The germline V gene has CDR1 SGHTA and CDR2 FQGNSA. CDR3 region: CASSLARFGTSGNQYF. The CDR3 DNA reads TGTGCCAGCAGCTTAGCGCGGTTCGGGACTAGCGGGAATCAGTACTTC.

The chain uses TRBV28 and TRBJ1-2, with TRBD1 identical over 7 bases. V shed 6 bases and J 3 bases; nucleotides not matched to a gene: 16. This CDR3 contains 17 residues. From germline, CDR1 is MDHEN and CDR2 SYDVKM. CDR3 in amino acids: CASRPLQGVKIDYGYTF. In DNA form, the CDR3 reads TGTGCCAGCAGGCCTCTTCAGGGGGTAAAGATTGACTATGGCTACACCTTC.

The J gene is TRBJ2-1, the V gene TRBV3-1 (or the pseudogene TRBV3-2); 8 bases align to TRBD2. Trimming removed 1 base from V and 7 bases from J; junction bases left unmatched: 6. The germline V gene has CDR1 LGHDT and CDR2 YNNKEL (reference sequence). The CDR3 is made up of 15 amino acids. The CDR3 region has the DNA TGTGCCAGCAGCCAAGCTGGACTAGCAACTAATGAGCAGTTCTTC. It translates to CASSQAGLATNEQFF.

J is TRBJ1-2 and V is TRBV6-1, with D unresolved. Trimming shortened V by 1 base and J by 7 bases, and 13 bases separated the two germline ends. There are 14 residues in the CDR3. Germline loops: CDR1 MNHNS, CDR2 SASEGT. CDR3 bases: TGTGCCAGCAGTGAAGGGGCGGGGATTGGTGGCTACACCTTC. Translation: CASSEGAGIGGYTF.

The CDR3 coding sequence is TGTGCCAGCAGCTCCATAGCCGGGACAGGGCCTGAAAAACTGTTTTTT. Protein sequence: CASSSIAGTGPEKLFF. V gene TRBV7-9 combines with J gene TRBJ1-4; 9 nucleotides line up with TRBD1. The CDR3 is 16 residues long. Unmatched junction bases numbered 10, after V lost 4 bases and J lost 7 bases. The V gene's germline CDR1 is SEHNR and CDR2 FQNEAQ (reference sequence).

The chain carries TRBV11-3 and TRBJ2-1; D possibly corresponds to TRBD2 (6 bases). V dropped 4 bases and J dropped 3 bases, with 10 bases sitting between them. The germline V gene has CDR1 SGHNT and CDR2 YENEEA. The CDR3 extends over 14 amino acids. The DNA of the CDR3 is TGTGCCAGCAGCTCCGGCGGGAACTACAATGAGCAGTTCTTC. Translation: CASSSGGNYNEQFF. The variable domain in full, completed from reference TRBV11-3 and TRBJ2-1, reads EAGVVQSPRYKIIEKKQPVAFWCNPISGHNTLYWYLQNLGQGPELLIRYENEEAVDDSQLPKDRFSAERLKGVDSTLKIQPAELGDSAVYLCASSSGGNYNEQFFGPGTRLTVL.

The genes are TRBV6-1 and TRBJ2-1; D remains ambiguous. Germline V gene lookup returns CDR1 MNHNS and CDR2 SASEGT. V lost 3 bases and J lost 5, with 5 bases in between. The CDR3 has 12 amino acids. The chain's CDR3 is CASSDRDNEQFF. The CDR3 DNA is TGTGCCAGCAGTGACCGCGACAATGAGCAGTTCTTC.

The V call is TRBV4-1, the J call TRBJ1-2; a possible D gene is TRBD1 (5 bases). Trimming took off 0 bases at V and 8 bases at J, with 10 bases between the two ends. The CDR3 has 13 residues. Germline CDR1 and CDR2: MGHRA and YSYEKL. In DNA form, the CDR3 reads TGCGCCAGCAGCCAAGAGGCAGGGCGAGGCTACACCTTC. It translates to CASSQEAGRGYTF.

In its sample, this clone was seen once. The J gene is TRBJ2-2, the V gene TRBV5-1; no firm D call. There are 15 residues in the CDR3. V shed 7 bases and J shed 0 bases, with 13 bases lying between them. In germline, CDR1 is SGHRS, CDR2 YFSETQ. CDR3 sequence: CASRQGGTNTGELFF. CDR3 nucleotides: TGCGCCAGCCGGCAAGGCGGAACGAACACCGGGGAGCTGTTTTTT.

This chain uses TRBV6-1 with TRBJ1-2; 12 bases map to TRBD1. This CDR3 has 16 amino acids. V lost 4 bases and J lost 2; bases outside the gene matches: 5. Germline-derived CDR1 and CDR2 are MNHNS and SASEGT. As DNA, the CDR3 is TGTGCCAGCAGTGTAACCGGGACAGGGGGCAACTATGGCTACACCTTC. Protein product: CASSVTGTGGNYGYTF.

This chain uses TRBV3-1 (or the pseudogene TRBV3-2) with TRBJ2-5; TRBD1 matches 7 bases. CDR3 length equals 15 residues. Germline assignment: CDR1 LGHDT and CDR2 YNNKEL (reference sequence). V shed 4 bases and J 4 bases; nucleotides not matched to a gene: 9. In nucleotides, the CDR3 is TGTGCCAGCAGCCCTCAAACCCACAGGGGAGAGACCCAGTACTTC. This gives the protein CASSPQTHRGETQYF.

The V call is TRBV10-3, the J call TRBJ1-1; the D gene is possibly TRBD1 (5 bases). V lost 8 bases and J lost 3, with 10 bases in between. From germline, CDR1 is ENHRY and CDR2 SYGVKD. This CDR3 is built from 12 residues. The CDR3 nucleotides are TGTGCCATCGGGACGGGGGACACTGAAGCTTTCTTT. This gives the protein CAIGTGDTEAFF.

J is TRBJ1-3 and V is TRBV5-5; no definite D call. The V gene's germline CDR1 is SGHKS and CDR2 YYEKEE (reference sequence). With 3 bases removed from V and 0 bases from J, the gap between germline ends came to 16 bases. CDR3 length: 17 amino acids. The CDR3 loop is CASSYDRALYSGNTIYF. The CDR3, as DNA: TGTGCCAGCAGCTATGATCGCGCTCTTTACTCTGGAAACACCATATATTTT.

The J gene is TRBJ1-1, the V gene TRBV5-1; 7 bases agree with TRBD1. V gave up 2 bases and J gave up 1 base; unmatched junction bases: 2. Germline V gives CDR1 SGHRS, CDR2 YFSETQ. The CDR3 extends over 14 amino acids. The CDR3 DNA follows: TGCGCCAGCAGCTTAACAGGGGCGAACACTGAAGCTTTCTTT. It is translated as CASSLTGANTEAFF.

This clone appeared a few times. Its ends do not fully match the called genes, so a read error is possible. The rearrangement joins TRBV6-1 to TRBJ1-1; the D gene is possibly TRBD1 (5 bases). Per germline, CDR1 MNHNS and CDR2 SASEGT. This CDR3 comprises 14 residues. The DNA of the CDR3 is TGTGCCAGCAGTCAAGCGGGGGAGGACACTGAAGCTTTCTTT. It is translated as CASSQAGEDTEAFF.

The DNA of the CDR3 is TGTGCCAGCACAATAGACGCCCGCGCGGGCGATACGCAGTATTTT. Protein product: CASTIDARAGDTQYF. The gene calls are TRBV9 and TRBJ2-3; perhaps TRBD2 as D (5 bases). Trimming pared 6 bases from V and 6 bases from J, leaving 20 bases between. Germline values: CDR1 SGDLS, CDR2 YYNGEE. The CDR3 contains 15 residues.

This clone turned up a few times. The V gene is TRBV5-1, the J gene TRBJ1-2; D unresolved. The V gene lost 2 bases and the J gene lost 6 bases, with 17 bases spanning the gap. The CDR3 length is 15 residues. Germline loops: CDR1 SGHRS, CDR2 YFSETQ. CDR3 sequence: CASSLGSGVGDGYTF. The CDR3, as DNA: TGCGCCAGCAGCTTAGGCTCCGGAGTCGGTGATGGCTACACCTTC.

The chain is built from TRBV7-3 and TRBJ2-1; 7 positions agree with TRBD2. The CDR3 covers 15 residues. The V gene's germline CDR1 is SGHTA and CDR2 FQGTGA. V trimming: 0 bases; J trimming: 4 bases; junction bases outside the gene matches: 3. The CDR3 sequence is CASSLTPGGYNEQFF. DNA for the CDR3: TGTGCCAGCAGCTTAACGCCGGGAGGTTACAATGAGCAGTTCTTC.

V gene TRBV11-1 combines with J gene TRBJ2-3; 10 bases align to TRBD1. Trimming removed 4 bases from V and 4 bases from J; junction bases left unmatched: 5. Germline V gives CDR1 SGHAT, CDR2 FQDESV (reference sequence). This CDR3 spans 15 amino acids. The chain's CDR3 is CASSSGQGVPDTQYF. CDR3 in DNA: TGTGCCAGCAGCTCCGGACAGGGGGTCCCAGATACGCAGTATTTT.

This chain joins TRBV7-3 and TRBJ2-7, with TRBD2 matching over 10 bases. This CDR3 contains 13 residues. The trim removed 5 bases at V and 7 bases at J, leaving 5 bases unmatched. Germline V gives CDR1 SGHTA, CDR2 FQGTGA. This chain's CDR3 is CASSPSGSGEQYF. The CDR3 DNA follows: TGTGCCAGCAGCCCTAGCGGGAGTGGAGAGCAGTACTTC.

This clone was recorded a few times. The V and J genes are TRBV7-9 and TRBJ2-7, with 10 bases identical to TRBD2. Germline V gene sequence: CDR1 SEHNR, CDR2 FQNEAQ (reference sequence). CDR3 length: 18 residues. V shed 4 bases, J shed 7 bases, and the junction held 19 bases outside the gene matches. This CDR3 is CASSSSFSTSGRIREQYF. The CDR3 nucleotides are TGTGCCAGCAGCTCCTCATTCTCGACTAGCGGGCGAATAAGGGAGCAGTACTTC.

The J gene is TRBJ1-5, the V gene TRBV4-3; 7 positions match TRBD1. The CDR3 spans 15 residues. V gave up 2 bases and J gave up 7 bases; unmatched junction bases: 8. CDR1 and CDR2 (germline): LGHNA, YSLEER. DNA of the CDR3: TGCGCCAGCAGCCAAAACAGGGGCCTCGGGCAGCCCCAGCATTTT. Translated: CASSQNRGLGQPQHF.

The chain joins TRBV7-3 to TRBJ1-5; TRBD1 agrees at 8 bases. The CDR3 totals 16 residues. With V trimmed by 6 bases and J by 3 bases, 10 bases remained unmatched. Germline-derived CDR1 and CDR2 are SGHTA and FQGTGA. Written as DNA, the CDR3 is TGTGCCAGCAGAAAGACCGGGACAGGAGACAATCAGCCCCAGCATTTT. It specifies CASRKTGTGDNQPQHF.

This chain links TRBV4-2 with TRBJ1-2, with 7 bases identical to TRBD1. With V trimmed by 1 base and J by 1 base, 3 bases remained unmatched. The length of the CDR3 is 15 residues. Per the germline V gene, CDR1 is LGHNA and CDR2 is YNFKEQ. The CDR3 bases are TGTGCCAGCAGCCAAGCCGGGACAGATAACTATGGCTACACCTTC. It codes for CASSQAGTDNYGYTF.

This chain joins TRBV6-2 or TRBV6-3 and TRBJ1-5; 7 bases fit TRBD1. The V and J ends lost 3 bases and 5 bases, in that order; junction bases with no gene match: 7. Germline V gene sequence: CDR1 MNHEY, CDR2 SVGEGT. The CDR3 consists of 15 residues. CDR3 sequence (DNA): TGTGCCAGCAGTTATGAGATTACAGGGGATCAGCCCCAGCATTTT. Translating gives CASSYEITGDQPQHF.